This T cell receptor (beta chain) is from a study of shared clonotypes between healthy human individuals. Naivety among CD8 cells was defined by CD45RO negativity and positive CCR7 selection, thereby excluding terminally differentiated effector memory CD45RA+ cells. The donors, all of them Caucasian adults, lived in Nashville, Tennessee. Assay used: immunoSEQ multiplex PCR; TCRdb lists only in-frame clones, some missing. The data show roughly 2.1 million clones, with approximately 94% seen just once and about 1.8% held by the top ten. Trimming cost V 5 bases and J 1 base, with 28 bases left between them. This CDR3 contains 20 residues. Germline CDR1 is MNHEY and CDR2 is SMNVEV (reference sequence).

This receptor was taken from a man between 18 and 29 years old in good health. Some clones in this sample may be carry-over from other donors' samples. Sequences were obtained from naive CD8+ T cells from PBMCs. V usage is TRBV27 and J usage is TRBJ2-3; a weak D match, TRBD2 (9 bases). The CDR3 DNA sequence: TGTGCCAGCAGTCGCCGGACAGGGCCCACGGGACTAGCAGGCACAGATACGCAGTATTTT. Translated: CASSRRTGPTGLAGTDTQYF.